A single T cell receptor (beta chain) is shown here with its context. Its antigen is still unknown. This entry comes from a study of T-cell reconstitution after alpha-beta-depleted transplantation in children. Unique molecular identifiers featured in how the TCRbeta library was prepared. TCRdb reanalysed the PCR reads using MiXCR and keeps one entry per CDR3 protein. In the table there are roughly 300,000 distinct CDR3 sequences, 11% of which are singletons. The study's findings and limits: Where some patients showed high TCRbeta diversity at day 60, it came from recipient T cells and thymic progenitors that had survived. One year post-transplant, T-cell counts and diversity were largely derived from T cells produced anew. Two months or so post-transplant, alpha-beta T cells reportedly derived from several hundred expanded graft clones.

Germline CDR1 LNHDA, CDR2 SQIVND (reference sequence). V gave up 1 base and J gave up 0 bases, with 7 bases separating them. The CDR3 is made up of 15 amino acids. The chain joins TRBV19 to TRBJ1-5; tentative D call: TRBD1 (5 bases). The source was peripheral blood, collected 180 days after TCRalphabeta/CD19-depleted stem cell transplant. This receptor was identified in a male patient between 2 and 15 years old who had a stem cell transplant for chronic granulomatous disease, so the T cells may come from the graft donor. As DNA, the CDR3 is TGTGCCAGTAGTATAGTCGACAGTAGCAATCAGCCCCAGCATTTT. This encodes CASSIVDSSNQPQHF.